These 24 T cell receptor beta chains originate from one sample sequenced in a study of blood T cells in healthy people across ages. Primers used in a second PCR of roughly 7 to 12 cycles were a sample-barcoded 5' primer and a J-beta primer mix. In TCRdb, the 5' RACE reads were re-called with MiXCR into one record per CDR3 protein. The sample consists of hundreds of thousands of distinct CDR3 sequences, about 30% of them appearing once. Source material: blood. These receptor sequences come from a woman of 80 years or more in good health.

The chain uses TRBV7-2 and TRBJ1-2, with TRBD1 identical over 8 bases. The germline CDR1 and CDR2 sequences are SGHTA and FQGNSA. Trimming took 0 bases from V and 7 from J; bases not matched to a gene: 10. CDR3 length equals 16 residues. The CDR3 is CASSLARGQATGGYTF. DNA of the CDR3: TGTGCCAGCAGCTTAGCCCGGGGACAGGCTACGGGTGGCTACACCTTC.

The chain recombines TRBV7-2 with TRBJ2-7; 14 bases match TRBD2. CDR3 length: 14 residues. Germline CDR1 SGHTA, CDR2 FQGNSA. V trimming: 4 bases; J trimming: 6 bases; junction bases outside the gene matches: 2. The CDR3 is CASSYGTSGGEQYF. In DNA, the CDR3 is TGTGCCAGCAGCTACGGGACTAGCGGGGGCGAGCAGTACTTC.

In this sample, this clonotype turned up many times. The J gene is TRBJ2-7, the V gene TRBV5-4; D is perhaps TRBD1 (7 bases). Germline loops: CDR1 SGHNT, CDR2 YYREEE (reference sequence). The CDR3 spans 15 residues. Deletions cut 3 bases from V and 3 bases from J, with 16 bases between. The CDR3 DNA reads TGTGCCAGCAGCTCGGCGGGACAGCAAGACTACGAGCAGTACTTC. Protein: CASSSAGQQDYEQYF.

CDR3 amino acids: CASSEPGLVGEQYF. CDR3 nucleotide sequence: TGTGCCAGCAGTGAACCGGGACTAGTCGGGGAGCAGTACTTC. This chain joins TRBV7-2 and TRBJ2-7; TRBD2 aligns across 8 bases. In germline, CDR1 is SGHTA, CDR2 FQGNSA. V shed 6 bases and J 7 bases; nucleotides not matched to a gene: 11. The CDR3 contains 14 residues.

This clonotype was picked up many times. This chain links TRBV9 with TRBJ2-1; tentatively, D is TRBD1 or TRBD2 (6 bases each). V lost 7 bases and J 2 bases, leaving 13 bases between the germline ends. Per germline, CDR1 SGDLS and CDR2 YYNGEE. The CDR3 sequence is 14 residues long. The CDR3 sequence is CASGAGGTYNEQFF. In DNA form, the CDR3 reads TGTGCCAGCGGGGCCGGGGGCACCTACAATGAGCAGTTCTTC.

For this clonotype: This may stem from a read error, because a much larger clone lies one nucleotide away. The chain combines TRBV27 with TRBJ2-5; perhaps TRBD1 as D (6 bases). Trimming pared 5 bases from V and 8 bases from J, leaving 15 bases between. The CDR3 extends over 13 amino acids. CDR1 MNHEY and CDR2 SMNVEV come from the germline V gene (reference sequence). For the CDR3, the DNA is TGTGCCAGCAGTCGTAGACAGGACGATACCCAGTACTTC. Translating gives CASSRRQDDTQYF.

At least ten counts were recorded for this clonotype. V gene TRBV2 combines with J gene TRBJ2-1; 8 bases are a match to TRBD1. Unmatched junction bases numbered 16, after V lost 6 bases and J lost 6 bases. Germline CDR1 is SNHLY and CDR2 is FYNNEI. This CDR3 comprises 17 residues. CDR3 sequence (DNA): TGTGCCAGCAGAGACGACAGGGGCGCATTAGTAGGCAATGAGCAGTTCTTC. As protein: CASRDDRGALVGNEQFF.

This clonotype turned up a few times. As DNA, the CDR3 is TGTGCCAGCAGATTAGGGACAACTAATGAAAAACTGTTTTTT. Its translation: CASRLGTTNEKLFF. The chain couples TRBV27 to TRBJ1-4; D call uncertain. Per germline, CDR1 MNHEY and CDR2 SMNVEV (reference sequence). V was cut by 6 bases and J by 0 bases, with 8 bases left in between. The CDR3 sequence is 14 residues long.

This clonotype was recorded at least ten times. This chain uses TRBV18 with TRBJ2-3, with D possibly matching TRBD2 (6 bases). Germline V lookup: CDR1 KGHSH, CDR2 LQKENI. Trimming stripped 8 bases from V and 4 bases from J, with 16 bases between. The CDR3 contains 14 residues. This CDR3 is CASSPLRGSDTQYF. The CDR3, as DNA: TGTGCCAGCAGTCCGTTGCGGGGATCAGATACGCAGTATTTT.

This clonotype was detected many times. The V gene is TRBV20-1, the J gene TRBJ1-5; 8 nucleotides line up with TRBD1. With V trimmed by 5 bases and J by 6 bases, 9 bases remained unmatched. The CDR3 runs to 14 residues. Germline CDR1 is DFQATT and CDR2 is SNEGSKA (reference sequence). DNA of the CDR3: TGCAGTGCTCCACGACAGGGGCGATTTCAGCCCCAGCATTTT. This encodes CSAPRQGRFQPQHF.

This clonotype was picked up many times. The chain employs TRBV29-1 and TRBJ2-5, with D maybe TRBD2 (7 bases). The CDR3 consists of 13 residues. Trimming removed 7 bases from V and 5 bases from J, with 17 bases in between. Germline assignment: CDR1 SQVTM and CDR2 ANQGSEA. CDR3 in DNA: TGCAGCGCGAGGGGGGGGGCCGGGGAGACCCAGTACTTC. It codes for CSARGGAGETQYF.

This clonotype was detected many times. The chain links TRBV27 to TRBJ2-7; TRBD1 is a possible D gene (5 bases). Germline lookup yields CDR1 MNHEY and CDR2 SMNVEV (reference sequence). The CDR3 totals 16 residues. The V gene lost 3 bases and the J gene lost 2 bases, with 17 bases spanning the gap. The CDR3 DNA is TGTGCCAGCAGTTTGGGGCCGGCAGGGTTAGCCTACGAGCAGTACTTC. The encoded protein is CASSLGPAGLAYEQYF.

This clonotype was detected ten times or more. V and J are TRBV18 and TRBJ2-6, with D perhaps TRBD1 or TRBD2 (5 bases each). CDR1 and CDR2 (germline): KGHSH, LQKENI. Between the trimmed V and J ends, which lost 3 bases and 0 bases, there was a span of 15 bases. This CDR3 has 18 residues. CDR3 in DNA: TGTGCCAGCTCACCTACGAGAGGGGCTAGCTCTGGGGCCAACGTCCTGACTTTC. Translation gives CASSPTRGASSGANVLTF. Using reference TRBV18 and TRBJ2-6 for the parts outside the CDR3, the full variable domain is NAGVMQNPRHLVRRRGQEARLRCSPMKGHSHVYWYRQLPEEGLKFMVYLQKENIIDESGMPKERFSAEFPKEGPSILRIQQVVRGDSAAYFCASSPTRGASSGANVLTFGAGSRLTVL.

In this sample, this clonotype turned up many times. The rearrangement joins TRBV7-9 to TRBJ2-1; a weak D match, TRBD2 (6 bases). V gave up 0 bases and J gave up 1 base, with 13 bases separating them. Germline V gives CDR1 SEHNR, CDR2 FQNEAQ (reference sequence). CDR3 length: 17 amino acids. The CDR3 here is CASSLALVGGSYNEQFF. As DNA, the CDR3 is TGTGCCAGCAGCTTAGCGTTGGTGGGGGGATCCTACAATGAGCAGTTCTTC.

This clonotype was detected many times. V gene TRBV12-3 or TRBV12-4 combines with J gene TRBJ1-6, with 8 bases that match TRBD1. The CDR3 consists of 14 residues. V was pared by 5 bases and J by 9 bases, with 6 bases of the junction left unmatched. The CDR3 nucleotides read TGTGCCAGCAGTAGGACAGGGAATAGTTCACCCCTCCACTTT. The encoded protein is CASSRTGNSSPLHF.

The chain has TRBV4-3 and TRBJ1-1; no reliable D call. The CDR3 length is 15 residues. V gave up 0 bases and J gave up 7 bases, with 15 bases separating them. Germline V lookup: CDR1 LGHNA, CDR2 YSLEER. As DNA, the CDR3 is TGCGCCAGCAGCCAAGATTTTAGCGGCGTCGGTGAAGCTTTCTTT. Protein product: CASSQDFSGVGEAFF.

This clonotype appeared many times. The chain combines TRBV6-1 with TRBJ1-2, with D perhaps TRBD1 (5 bases). The CDR3 totals 15 residues. Germline CDR1 is MNHNS and CDR2 is SASEGT. With 3 bases removed from V and 6 bases from J, the gap between germline ends came to 17 bases. CDR3 in amino acids: CASSDVAGNIDGYTF. CDR3 nucleotide sequence: TGTGCCAGCAGTGATGTGGCAGGGAATATCGATGGCTACACCTTC.

This clonotype has a handful of counts. V usage is TRBV5-1 and J usage is TRBJ2-1, with D unresolved. CDR1 SGHRS and CDR2 YFSETQ come from the germline V gene. The CDR3 totals 13 residues. Trimming pared 3 bases from V and 15 bases from J, leaving 19 bases between. CDR3 region: CASSSNELGWWFF. Here the CDR3 DNA reads TGCGCCAGCAGCTCAAACGAGCTCGGATGGTGGTTCTTC.

There are many counts of this clonotype. The CDR3 region has the DNA TGTGCCAGCAGCCTCTCCCAGGGACAGGGCCAAGAGACCCAGTACTTC. Its translation: CASSLSQGQGQETQYF. V gene TRBV4-2 combines with J gene TRBJ2-5, with TRBD1 identical over 9 bases. Trimming at V came to 4 bases and at J to 1 base, leaving 7 bases not matched to a gene. This CDR3 has 16 residues. Looked up from germline, CDR1 is LGHNA and CDR2 is YNFKEQ.

This chain connects TRBV6-1 to TRBJ1-5; tentatively, D is TRBD1 (6 bases). CDR1 MNHNS and CDR2 SASEGT come from the germline V gene. The CDR3 runs to 20 residues. The ends were cut back, 1 base at V and 1 base at J, with 23 bases in the middle. The CDR3 is CASSEDLYPQGRGSNQPQHF. The CDR3, as DNA: TGTGCCAGCAGTGAAGATTTGTATCCCCAGGGGAGGGGAAGCAATCAGCCCCAGCATTTT.

A remark on this clonotype: A much larger clone differs by one base, so this may be a read error. The chain employs TRBV30 and TRBJ2-7; the D gene is possibly TRBD1 (6 bases). The germline CDR1 and CDR2 sequences are GTSNPN and SVGIG (reference sequence). The CDR3 has 14 amino acids. The V end lost 2 bases, the J end lost 4 bases, and 15 bases lay between the germline ends. CDR3 sequence (DNA): TGTGCCTGGAGTTTGGAAACAGGGCGATACGAGCAGTACTTC. Its translation is CAWSLETGRYEQYF.

This clonotype was observed many times. This chain joins TRBV20-1 and TRBJ2-3, with D perhaps matching TRBD1 or TRBD2 (6 bases each). CDR1 is DFQATT, CDR2 SNEGSKA, per germline (reference sequence). The CDR3 runs to 14 residues. The V and J ends lost 6 bases and 0 bases respectively, with 13 bases between them. The CDR3 is CSAPGAQSTDTQYF. CDR3 coding DNA: TGCAGTGCCCCGGGGGCCCAAAGCACAGATACGCAGTATTTT.

The genes are TRBV15 and TRBJ2-1; weak D call: TRBD2 (5 bases). Germline V gene sequence: CDR1 LNHNV, CDR2 YYDKDF (reference sequence). The CDR3 has 14 residues. The ends were cut back, 5 bases at V and 2 bases at J, with 10 bases in the middle. In nucleotides, the CDR3 is TGTGCCACCAGCGGAGCGGTTACCTACAATGAGCAGTTCTTC. This sequence encodes CATSGAVTYNEQFF.

This clonotype was picked up many times. The chain carries TRBV6-2 or TRBV6-3 and TRBJ1-2; no firm D call. With 2 bases removed from V and 4 bases from J, the gap between germline ends came to 8 bases. Germline V CDR1 and CDR2: MNHEY, SVGEGT. The CDR3 is 13 residues long. The CDR3 is CASSYEEPYGYTF. CDR3 DNA: TGTGCCAGCAGTTACGAGGAACCCTATGGCTACACCTTC.